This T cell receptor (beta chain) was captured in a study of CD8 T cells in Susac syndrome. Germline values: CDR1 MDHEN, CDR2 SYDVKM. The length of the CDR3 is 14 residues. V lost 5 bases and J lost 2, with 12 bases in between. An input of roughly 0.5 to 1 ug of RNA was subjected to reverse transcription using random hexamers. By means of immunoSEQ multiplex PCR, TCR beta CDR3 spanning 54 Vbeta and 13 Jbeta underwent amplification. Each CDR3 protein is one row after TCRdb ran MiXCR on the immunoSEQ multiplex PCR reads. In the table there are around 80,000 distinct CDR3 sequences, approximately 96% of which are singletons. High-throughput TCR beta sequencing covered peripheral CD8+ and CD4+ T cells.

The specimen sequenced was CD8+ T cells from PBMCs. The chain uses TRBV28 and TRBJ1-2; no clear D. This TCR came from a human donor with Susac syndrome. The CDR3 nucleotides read TGTGCCAGCAGTCCCTGGGGAGACAACTATGGCTACACCTTC. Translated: CASSPWGDNYGYTF.